This entry lists 7 T cell receptor beta chains sequenced from one sample in a study of blood T cell repertoires in COVID-19. The table came from immunoSEQ multiplex PCR; TCRdb's copy has only in-frame clones and leaves some out. The sample records 95,000 to 150,000 clones, almost 90% being singletons. The sequenced sample was peripheral blood. The receptor source for this set is an older woman with COVID-19, enrolled during active disease.

The chain recombines TRBV10-3 with TRBJ1-6, with a weak D call TRBD1 (6 bases). Germline CDR1 ENHRY, CDR2 SYGVKD. The CDR3 covers 16 residues. V was clipped by 2 bases and J by 4 bases, with 12 bases between them. CDR3 bases: TGTGCCATCAGTGAGGGGGGCGGTGGGTATAATTCACCCCTCCACTTT. This encodes CAISEGGGGYNSPLHF.

The chain is built from TRBV5-1 and TRBJ1-5; tentative D call: TRBD1 (5 bases). The CDR3 consists of 13 residues. Trimming took off 5 bases at V and 3 bases at J, with 9 bases between the two ends. Germline V gene lookup returns CDR1 SGHRS and CDR2 YFSETQ. CDR3 DNA sequence: TGCGCCAGCAGTCGGGGGACCAATCAGCCCCAGCATTTT. This encodes CASSRGTNQPQHF.

Only one count was recorded for this clone. The chain employs TRBV7-9 and TRBJ2-1; D unresolved. The CDR3 extends over 15 amino acids. Looked up from germline, CDR1 is SEHNR and CDR2 is FQNEAQ (reference sequence). With 3 bases removed from V and 2 bases from J, the gap between germline ends came to 11 bases. CDR3 DNA: TGTGCCAGCAGCTTTAGAGGAACCCCCTACAATGAGCAGTTCTTC. Translating gives CASSFRGTPYNEQFF. The full variable domain, rest sourced from reference TRBV7-9 and TRBJ2-1, is DTGVSQNPRHKITKRGQNVTFRCDPISEHNRLYWYRQTLGQGPEFLTYFQNEAQLEKSRLLSDRFSAERPKGSFSTLEIQRTEQGDSAMYLCASSFRGTPYNEQFFGPGTRLTVL.

V and J are TRBV29-1 and TRBJ2-5; TRBD2 might be the D (5 bases). Per germline, CDR1 SQVTM and CDR2 ANQGSEA. V was cut by 6 bases and J by 2 bases, with 16 bases left in between. The CDR3 is 14 amino acids. The CDR3: CSVDPLGRQETQYF. The CDR3 DNA follows: TGCAGCGTGGATCCTCTGGGGAGACAAGAGACCCAGTACTTC.

CDR3 amino acids: CASSLGGTSFTPSYNEQFF. The CDR3 coding sequence is TGCGCCAGCAGCTTGGGAGGGACTTCTTTTACCCCTTCCTACAATGAGCAGTTCTTC. The chain uses TRBV5-1 and TRBJ2-1; tentative D call: TRBD2 (6 bases). The germline gives CDR1 SGHRS, CDR2 YFSETQ. The CDR3 totals 19 residues. V lost 0 bases and J 1 base, leaving 20 bases between the germline ends.

There are a few counts of this clone. CDR3 in DNA: TGTGCCAGCAGTTTGGGACTAGCGGGGAATGAGCAGTTCTTC. Amino acids: CASSLGLAGNEQFF. The rearrangement uses TRBV6-2 or TRBV6-3 and TRBJ2-1; 13 bases match TRBD2. J was trimmed by 7 bases and V by 4 bases; bases with no gene match: 1. There are 14 residues in the CDR3. CDR1 and CDR2 (germline): MNHEY, SVGEGT.

This sequence joins TRBV6-5 and TRBJ1-2; D is unclear. CDR1 is MNHEY and CDR2 is SVGAGI in the germline V gene. V shed 7 bases and J shed 7 bases, with 19 bases lying between them. The CDR3 is 14 amino acids. The CDR3 reads CASTNSISSFGYTF. CDR3 DNA sequence: TGTGCCAGCACAAACTCAATCTCGTCCTTTGGCTACACCTTC.